This T cell receptor (beta chain) derives from a study of blood T cell repertoires in COVID-19. Per germline, CDR1 SGHRS and CDR2 YFSETQ. The CDR3 is made up of 15 amino acids. V gave up 1 base and J gave up 5 bases, with 16 bases separating them. The assay was immunoSEQ multiplex PCR, and TCRdb's table has in-frame clones only and misses some. The sample yields about 300,000 clones, about 87% seen once. This chain uses TRBV5-1 with TRBJ2-7; D perhaps matches TRBD2 (5 bases). This clonotype originated in a woman in her fifties or sixties with COVID-19, enrolled during active disease. The sequenced material came from peripheral blood. The CDR3 protein is CASSLNTGLIHEQYF. The CDR3 region has the DNA TGCGCCAGCAGCTTGAATACCGGACTTATCCACGAGCAGTACTTC.